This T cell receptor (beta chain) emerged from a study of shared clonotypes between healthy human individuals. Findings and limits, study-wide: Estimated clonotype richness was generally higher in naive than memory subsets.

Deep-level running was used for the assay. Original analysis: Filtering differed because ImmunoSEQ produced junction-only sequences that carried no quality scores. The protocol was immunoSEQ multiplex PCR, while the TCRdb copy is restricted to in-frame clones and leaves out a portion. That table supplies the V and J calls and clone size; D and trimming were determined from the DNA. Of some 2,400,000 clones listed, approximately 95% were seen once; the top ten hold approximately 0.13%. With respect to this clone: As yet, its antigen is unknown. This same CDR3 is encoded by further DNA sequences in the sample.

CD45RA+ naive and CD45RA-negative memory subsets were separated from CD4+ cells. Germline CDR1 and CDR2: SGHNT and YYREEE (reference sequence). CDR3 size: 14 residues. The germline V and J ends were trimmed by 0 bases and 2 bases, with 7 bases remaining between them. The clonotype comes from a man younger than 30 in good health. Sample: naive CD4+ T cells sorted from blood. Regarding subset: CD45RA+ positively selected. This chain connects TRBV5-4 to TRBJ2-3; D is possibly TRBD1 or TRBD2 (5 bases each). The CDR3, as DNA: TGTGCCAGCAGCTTGGGAGGGACCACAGATACGCAGTATTTT. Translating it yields CASSLGGTTDTQYF.